One and the same sample provided the 32 T cell receptor beta chains below, sequenced in a study of blood T cell repertoires in COVID-19. Using immunoSEQ multiplex PCR, the repertoire was profiled, and TCRdb retains in-frame clones only, with some absent. The table records under 450,000 clones, about 89% of them present only once. Material: PBMCs or T cells enriched from blood (not recorded which). These receptors originate from a man under 40 who had recovered from COVID-19.

The V call is TRBV10-3, the J call TRBJ1-5, with a tentative D call TRBD1 (5 bases). Germline CDR1 and CDR2: ENHRY and SYGVKD. The V end lost 3 bases, the J end lost 6 bases, and 24 bases lay between the germline ends. The CDR3 has 18 amino acids. The CDR3 nucleotides read TGTGCCATCAGTGAATCAATGGGTGTCTCGGATAGGGGTCAGCCCCAGCATTTT. It codes for CAISESMGVSDRGQPQHF.

The CDR3 DNA follows: TGTGCCAGCAGCTCAGCCTGGGAGGTGGATGAAAAACTGTTTTTT. Translating gives CASSSAWEVDEKLFF. V usage is TRBV7-9 and J usage is TRBJ1-4; D is uncertain. Trimming took off 4 bases at V and 6 bases at J, with 15 bases between the two ends. The CDR3 totals 15 residues. Per germline, CDR1 SEHNR and CDR2 FQNEAQ (reference sequence). Filled out from reference TRBV7-9 and TRBJ1-4, the complete variable domain reads DTGVSQNPRHKITKRGQNVTFRCDPISEHNRLYWYRQTLGQGPEFLTYFQNEAQLEKSRLLSDRFSAERPKGSFSTLEIQRTEQGDSAMYLCASSSAWEVDEKLFFGSGTQLSVL.

This rearrangement joins TRBV6-5 to TRBJ1-1; TRBD1 might be the D (5 bases). The CDR3 has 14 amino acids. Trimming took 7 bases from V and 3 from J, leaving 15 bases between them. Germline CDR1 is MNHEY and CDR2 is SVGAGI. The CDR3 nucleotides read TGTGCCAGCACCCGGAGGGGTTACGACACTGAAGCTTTCTTT. Its translation is CASTRRGYDTEAFF.

This sequence joins TRBV19 and TRBJ2-2; possible D gene TRBD1, 6 bases. Germline V gives CDR1 LNHDA, CDR2 SQIVND (reference sequence). This CDR3 spans 14 amino acids. V was trimmed by 3 bases and J by 5 bases, leaving 10 bases between them. The CDR3 reads CASSINQGTGELFF. In DNA form, the CDR3 reads TGTGCCAGTAGTATCAACCAGGGGACCGGGGAGCTGTTTTTT.

Only one count was recorded for this clone. The junction differs from germline at one of its ends, possibly a read error. The V gene is TRBV5-4, the J gene TRBJ1-6; D may be TRBD1 (6 bases). Germline V gene sequence: CDR1 SGHNT, CDR2 YYREEE (reference sequence). The CDR3 totals 13 residues. DNA for the CDR3: TGTGCCAGCAGCCCTCATAAAACCGGGACAACCAACTTT. Translated, it gives CASSPHKTGTTNF.

The chain is built from TRBV19 and TRBJ1-5; TRBD1 matches 7 bases. The CDR3 covers 14 residues. Losses at the gene ends were 7 bases for V and 3 bases for J; bases not matched to a gene: 6. CDR1 and CDR2 from the germline V gene are LNHDA and SQIVND (reference sequence). This CDR3 reads CASTQGTVNQPQHF. In DNA form, the CDR3 reads TGTGCCAGTACCCAAGGGACAGTCAATCAGCCCCAGCATTTT.

J is TRBJ1-6 and V is TRBV14, with D perhaps TRBD1 (5 bases). The CDR3 contains 14 residues. Germline CDR1 and CDR2: SGHDN and FVKESK. V was clipped by 4 bases and J by 7 bases, with 11 bases between them. The CDR3: CASSRGTLNSPLHF. CDR3 sequence (DNA): TGTGCCAGCAGCCGCGGGACCCTCAATTCACCCCTCCACTTT.

CDR3 amino acids: CASSDRGQDEQYF. CDR3 nucleotides: TGTGCCAGCAGTGACAGGGGGCAAGACGAGCAGTACTTC. The V gene is TRBV6-1, the J gene TRBJ2-7, with 8 bases matching TRBD1. This CDR3 comprises 13 residues. V trimming: 3 bases; J trimming: 5 bases; junction bases outside the gene matches: 3. In germline, CDR1 is MNHNS, CDR2 SASEGT.

A single count supports this clone. The chain joins TRBV7-8 to TRBJ1-1; D gene ambiguous. V shed 2 bases and J shed 0 bases, with 10 bases lying between them. The germline gives CDR1 SGHVS, CDR2 FQNEAQ. The CDR3 has 15 amino acids. This CDR3 reads CASSLIREMNTEAFF. CDR3 DNA sequence: TGTGCCAGCAGCTTAATTAGGGAGATGAACACTGAAGCTTTCTTT.

The chain joins TRBV6-6 to TRBJ1-2, with 11 bases identical to TRBD1. Germline loops: CDR1 MNHNY, CDR2 SVGAGI (reference sequence). The CDR3 sequence is 15 residues long. Unmatched junction bases numbered 10, after V lost 7 bases and J lost 6 bases. CDR3 bases: TGTGCCAGCACGTCCCGGACAGGGGGCAATAATGGCTACACCTTC. Residues: CASTSRTGGNNGYTF.

The chain employs TRBV10-3 and TRBJ2-7, with D tentatively TRBD2 (6 bases). CDR3 length: 12 amino acids. The germline V gene encodes CDR1 ENHRY and CDR2 SYGVKD. Trimming removed 2 bases at V and 7 bases at J, with 9 bases between. The CDR3: CAISEAGWEQYF. The CDR3 DNA sequence: TGTGCCATCAGTGAGGCGGGGTGGGAGCAGTACTTC.

This clone showed up just a few times. The V and J genes are TRBV28 and TRBJ1-5, with TRBD1 matching 7 bases. Germline V lookup: CDR1 MDHEN, CDR2 SYDVKM. This CDR3 is 14 amino acids long. V trimming: 6 bases; J trimming: 0 bases; junction bases outside the gene matches: 2. The CDR3 nucleotides read TGTGCCAGCAGCCCAGGGGGTAGCAATCAGCCCCAGCATTTT. This sequence encodes CASSPGGSNQPQHF.

This chain uses TRBV11-2 with TRBJ1-5; 7 nucleotides agree with TRBD1. The length of the CDR3 is 15 residues. J lost 8 bases, V lost 1 base, and 8 bases had no gene match. CDR1 is SGHAT and CDR2 is FQNNGV in the germline V gene. CDR3 loop: CASSLGGTVGEPQHF. The CDR3 DNA reads TGTGCCAGCAGCTTAGGGGGGACAGTCGGGGAGCCCCAGCATTTT.

The J gene is TRBJ1-6, the V gene TRBV7-2; 12 bases fit TRBD1. This CDR3 comprises 15 residues. V was pared by 5 bases and J by 9 bases, with 5 bases of the junction left unmatched. Germline values: CDR1 SGHTA, CDR2 FQGNSA. The CDR3 reads CASSPGTGGISPLHF. CDR3 coding DNA: TGTGCCAGCAGCCCGGGGACAGGGGGCATTTCACCCCTCCACTTT.

For this clone: The same CDR3 is also encoded by other DNA sequences in this sample. The chain combines TRBV6-5 with TRBJ2-7; D is possibly TRBD1 (8 bases). Trimming stripped 0 bases from V and 4 bases from J, with 16 bases between. The CDR3 length is 16 residues. Germline-derived CDR1 and CDR2 are MNHEY and SVGAGI. The CDR3 DNA follows: TGTGCCAGCAGTTACTCGGGAGGGACAGGAATTTACGAGCAGTACTTC. Translated, it gives CASSYSGGTGIYEQYF.

The genes are TRBV13 and TRBJ2-3; D might be TRBD1 (6 bases). The V end lost 3 bases, the J end lost 4 bases, and 14 bases lay between the germline ends. This CDR3 has 15 residues. CDR1 and CDR2 (germline): PRHDT, FYEKMQ (reference sequence). In nucleotides, the CDR3 is TGTGCCAGCAGCTTGGGGCAGGGGTTCTCAGATACGCAGTATTTT. It yields the protein CASSLGQGFSDTQYF. Based on the CDR3 plus reference TRBV13 and TRBJ2-3, the full variable domain is AAGVIQSPRHLIKEKRETATLKCYPIPRHDTVYWYQQGPGQDPQFLISFYEKMQSDKGSIPDRFSAQQFSDYHSELNMSSLELGDSALYFCASSLGQGFSDTQYFGPGTRLTVL.

The CDR3 DNA follows: TGTGCCATCAGTGAGGGACAGATGAACACTGAAGCTTTCTTT. Encoded protein: CAISEGQMNTEAFF. The rearrangement uses TRBV10-3 and TRBJ1-1, with D tentatively TRBD1 (6 bases). The V gene lost 2 bases and the J gene lost 0 bases, with 7 bases spanning the gap. Germline V CDR1 and CDR2: ENHRY, SYGVKD. The CDR3 contains 14 residues.

A single count supports this clone. V and J are TRBV4-1 and TRBJ1-6, with 11 nucleotides matching TRBD1. Germline loops: CDR1 MGHRA, CDR2 YSYEKL. V was clipped by 0 bases and J by 10 bases; unmatched bases: 8. The CDR3 runs to 17 residues. The CDR3 loop is CASSQDGGGTGGSPLHF. Written as DNA, the CDR3 is TGCGCCAGCAGCCAAGATGGTGGCGGGACAGGGGGATCACCCCTCCACTTT.

The chain is built from TRBV6-4 and TRBJ2-2; D is possibly TRBD2 (5 bases). The CDR3 has 14 residues. Between the trimmed V and J ends, which lost 3 bases and 8 bases, there was a span of 13 bases. Germline CDR1 MRHNA, CDR2 SNTAGT. As DNA, the CDR3 is TGTGCCAGCAGTGAGGACTCACTAAGAGGGGAGCTGTTTTTT. Its translation is CASSEDSLRGELFF.

The V and J genes are TRBV3-1 (or the pseudogene TRBV3-2) and TRBJ2-3, with D hard to call. Trimming left V 1 base short and J 6 bases short, with 2 bases between. There are 11 residues in the CDR3. Germline V gene sequence: CDR1 LGHDT, CDR2 YNNKEL (reference sequence). The CDR3 reads CASSQADTQYF. The CDR3 nucleotides read TGTGCCAGCAGCCAAGCGGATACGCAGTATTTT.

This clone was counted only a few times. The gene calls are TRBV13 and TRBJ2-3, with 10 nucleotides matching TRBD2. Per the germline V gene, CDR1 is PRHDT and CDR2 is FYEKMQ (reference sequence). This CDR3 is built from 15 residues. V lost 10 bases and J lost 2; bases outside the gene matches: 9. CDR3 coding DNA: TGTGCCACCTCAAGCGGGGGGGCCTACACAGATACGCAGTATTTT. Translation gives CATSSGGAYTDTQYF.

The V call is TRBV9, the J call TRBJ1-2; tentatively, D is TRBD1 (5 bases). This CDR3 has 15 amino acids. Germline assignment: CDR1 SGDLS and CDR2 YYNGEE. V was pared by 0 bases and J by 6 bases, with 15 bases between. In nucleotides, the CDR3 is TGTGCCAGCAGCGTAGAACATCTAGGGGCGGATGGCTACACCTTC. Amino acid sequence: CASSVEHLGADGYTF.

The genes are TRBV7-8 and TRBJ1-3; the D gene is possibly TRBD1 (6 bases). Germline values: CDR1 SGHVS, CDR2 FQNEAQ. The CDR3 has 14 amino acids. V lost 3 bases and J lost 2, with 8 bases in between. DNA for the CDR3: TGTGCCAGCAGCTTCGGGACACCTGGAAACACCATATATTTT. It translates to CASSFGTPGNTIYF. Full variable domain (rest looked up from reference TRBV7-8 and TRBJ1-3): GAGVSQSPRYKVAKRGQDVALRCDPISGHVSLFWYQQALGQGPEFLTYFQNEAQLDKSGLPSDRFFAERPEGSVSTLKIQRTQQEDSAVYLCASSFGTPGNTIYFGEGSWLTVV.

The chain combines TRBV2 with TRBJ1-2; D gene uncertain. Germline-derived CDR1 and CDR2 are SNHLY and FYNNEI. The CDR3 extends over 14 amino acids. V gave up 7 bases and J gave up 1 base, with 13 bases separating them. CDR3 nucleotides: TGTGCCAGCACAGGCGCAGCCTTTAACTATGGCTACACCTTC. Residues: CASTGAAFNYGYTF.

Concerning this clone itself: Relative to the germline gene, one junction end is altered; a read error may explain this. The chain combines TRBV7-2 with TRBJ2-5, with TRBD2 identical over 11 bases. Germline CDR1 is SGHTA and CDR2 is FQGNSA. The CDR3 extends over 14 amino acids. The CDR3 loop is CASSIAGGLETQYF. The DNA for the CDR3 is TGTGCCAGCAGCATAGCGGGGGGGCTCGAGACCCAGTACTTC. Full variable domain (missing parts from reference TRBV7-2 and TRBJ2-5): GAGVSQSPSNKVTEKGKDVELRCDPISGHTALYWYRQSLGQGLEFLIYFQGNSAPDKSGLPSDRFSAERTGGSVSTLTIQRTQQEDSAVYLCASSIAGGLETQYFGPGTRLLVL.

The chain joins TRBV5-1 to TRBJ1-3, with D possibly matching TRBD1 (5 bases). The CDR3 extends over 17 amino acids. V lost 1 base, J lost 3 bases, and 17 bases lay in between. Germline V gene lookup returns CDR1 SGHRS and CDR2 YFSETQ. The CDR3 here is CASSLSGARLGGNTIYF. CDR3 coding DNA: TGCGCCAGCAGCTTGAGTGGGGCTCGACTCGGTGGAAACACCATATATTTT.

This chain joins TRBV27 and TRBJ2-5, with D maybe TRBD1 (5 bases). Germline lookup yields CDR1 MNHEY and CDR2 SMNVEV (reference sequence). V was pared by 0 bases and J by 1 base, with 9 bases between. The CDR3 length is 15 residues. CDR3 residues: CASSLSIGVQETQYF. In DNA, the CDR3 is TGTGCCAGCAGTTTATCCATAGGGGTCCAAGAGACCCAGTACTTC.

V and J are TRBV4-1 and TRBJ2-1; 13 bases are a match to TRBD2. Trimming cost V 6 bases and J 6 bases; bases outside gene matches: 8. Germline CDR1 is MGHRA and CDR2 is YSYEKL. This CDR3 has 16 amino acids. The DNA for the CDR3 is TGCGCCAGCAGATCCGCACTAGCGGGGGGGGGCAATGAGCAGTTCTTC. Translated: CASRSALAGGGNEQFF.

This rearrangement joins TRBV5-6 to TRBJ2-7; 8 nucleotides line up with TRBD1. The CDR3 has 16 amino acids. J gave up 2 bases and V 4 bases, and 11 bases lay outside the gene matches. Germline V CDR1 and CDR2: SGHDT, YYEEEE. Here the CDR3 reads CASSPETGVTPYEQYF. In DNA, the CDR3 is TGTGCCAGCAGCCCGGAGACAGGGGTAACCCCCTACGAGCAGTACTTC.

The V and J genes are TRBV7-8 and TRBJ2-1; D is ambiguous. The CDR3 totals 13 residues. Deletions cut 5 bases from V and 1 base from J, with 6 bases between. Germline V gene sequence: CDR1 SGHVS, CDR2 FQNEAQ. The CDR3 reads CASSRRSYNEQFF. The CDR3 DNA sequence: TGTGCCAGCAGCCGGAGATCCTACAATGAGCAGTTCTTC.

The rearrangement links TRBV10-3 to TRBJ1-5, with 10 nucleotides matching TRBD1. CDR3 length: 14 amino acids. The junction had 3 bases not matched to a gene; V was cut back by 10 bases and J by 0 bases. Germline CDR1 and CDR2: ENHRY and SYGVKD. The CDR3 nucleotides are TGTGCCACGGACAGGGGGGCTAGCAATCAGCCCCAGCATTTT. Its translation is CATDRGASNQPQHF.

V is TRBV27 and J is TRBJ1-6; D ambiguous. The germline CDR1 and CDR2 sequences are MNHEY and SMNVEV (reference sequence). V lost 8 bases, J lost 9 bases, and 17 bases lay in between. The CDR3 has 14 amino acids. CDR3 in amino acids: CASGHQVLISPLHF. Written as DNA, the CDR3 is TGTGCCAGCGGCCACCAGGTACTGATTTCACCCCTCCACTTT.